Listed here are 30 T cell receptor beta chains from one sample, sequenced in a study of T-cell memory formation after mild COVID-19. Via MiXCR, TCRdb re-called the 5' RACE reads, giving one row per CDR3 protein. This table holds 340,000 or so distinct CDR3 sequences, 10% to 15% found once. Sequenced: PBMCs or a T cell subset sorted from them (not recorded which). These receptor sequences come from a young man who had mild COVID-19 (a few samples of this study predate the infection). Cell type and time point are not known.

This rearrangement joins TRBV5-1 to TRBJ2-1, with TRBD2 identical over 10 bases. CDR3 length equals 15 residues. With V trimmed by 0 bases and J by 7 bases, 4 bases remained unmatched. Per germline, CDR1 SGHRS and CDR2 YFSETQ. The CDR3 region is CASSLDPSGGNEQFF. The CDR3 coding sequence is TGCGCCAGCAGCTTGGATCCTAGCGGGGGTAATGAGCAGTTCTTC.

This clonotype showed up just a few times. V and J are TRBV7-2 and TRBJ2-7; D unresolved. The CDR3 covers 15 residues. Per the germline V gene, CDR1 is SGHTA and CDR2 is FQGNSA. Trimming took off 1 base at V and 0 bases at J, with 10 bases between the two ends. The chain's CDR3 is CASSLGGGISYEQYV. CDR3 in DNA: TGTGCCAGCAGCTTAGGTGGTGGGATCTCCTACGAGCAGTACGTC.

This clonotype occurred a few times. The chain is built from TRBV5-1 and TRBJ2-2; D gene unclear. Germline assignment: CDR1 SGHRS and CDR2 YFSETQ. This CDR3 contains 15 residues. V was shortened by 0 bases and J by 4 bases, with 10 bases between the two germline ends. CDR3 sequence (DNA): TGCGCCAGCAGCTTGGTCTCCGCGAGCACCGGGGAGCTGTTTTTT. It yields the protein CASSLVSASTGELFF.

V usage is TRBV15 and J usage is TRBJ2-7, with D unresolved. CDR1 and CDR2 from the germline V gene are LNHNV and YYDKDF (reference sequence). Trimming took off 0 bases at V and 0 bases at J, with 6 bases between the two ends. The CDR3 extends over 14 amino acids. The CDR3 nucleotides read TGTGCCACCAGCAGAGATAGAGTCTCCTACGAGCAGTACGTC. Protein: CATSRDRVSYEQYV.

The chain is built from TRBV5-1 and TRBJ1-3; 8 nucleotides agree with TRBD1. The germline V gene has CDR1 SGHRS and CDR2 YFSETQ. V dropped 4 bases and J dropped 0; count of bases not matched to a gene: 6. The CDR3 has 16 amino acids. This chain's CDR3 is CASSTGTGRSGNTIYF. CDR3 in DNA: TGCGCCAGCAGCACCGGGACAGGACGCTCTGGAAACACCATATATTTT.

This clonotype turned up a few times. The rearrangement uses TRBV7-2 and TRBJ2-1, with TRBD2 identical over 11 bases. J was trimmed by 7 bases and V by 1 base; bases with no gene match: 6. The germline gives CDR1 SGHTA, CDR2 FQGNSA. The CDR3 has 16 residues. CDR3 amino acids: CASSLGLAGGRNEQFF. The CDR3 DNA follows: TGTGCCAGCAGCTTAGGGCTAGCGGGGGGCCGGAATGAGCAGTTCTTC.

The chain carries TRBV6-2 or TRBV6-3 and TRBJ2-7; D is uncertain. Germline V gene lookup returns CDR1 MNHEY and CDR2 SVGEGT. CDR3 length: 11 amino acids. Between the trimmed V and J ends, which lost 5 bases and 9 bases, there was a span of 11 bases. The CDR3 region is CASSPLEGQYV. As DNA, the CDR3 is TGTGCCAGCAGTCCTCTTGAAGGGCAGTACGTC.

This clonotype occurred a few times. The gene calls are TRBV6-6 and TRBJ2-3, with 8 bases identical to TRBD1. The CDR3 sequence is 16 residues long. After removal of 6 bases from V and 1 base from J, the junction contained 9 bases not matched to a gene. From germline, CDR1 is MNHNY and CDR2 SVGAGI (reference sequence). As DNA, the CDR3 is TGTGCCAGCAGAGGACAGGGTTCGGGACGCACAGATACGCAGTATTTT. It specifies CASRGQGSGRTDTQYF.

This chain links TRBV12-3 or TRBV12-4 with TRBJ1-5, with D unclear. The CDR3 extends over 13 amino acids. V was pared by 6 bases and J by 4 bases, with 10 bases between. In DNA form, the CDR3 reads TGTGCCAGCAGGCCGGACCGTAATCAGCCCCAGCATTTT. Residues: CASRPDRNQPQHF.

This clonotype was detected a few times. The CDR3 protein is CASSLVAGEEAFF. CDR3 DNA: TGCGCCAGCAGCTTGGTGGCGGGCGAAGAAGCTTTCTTT. The rearrangement joins TRBV5-1 to TRBJ1-1; D uncertain. The CDR3 runs to 13 residues. The V end was cut by 0 bases, the J end by 8 bases, with 11 bases between. The germline gives CDR1 SGHRS, CDR2 YFSETQ.

The rearrangement uses TRBV7-2 and TRBJ2-3; 7 bases are a match to TRBD2. Germline V lookup: CDR1 SGHTA, CDR2 FQGNSA. This CDR3 has 15 residues. The V segment lost 5 bases and the J segment 11 bases; nucleotides outside the gene matches: 16. DNA of the CDR3: TGTGCCAGCAGCACAACGGGGGGTACACAGATAAAGCAGTATTTT. As protein: CASSTTGGTQIKQYF.

The rearrangement uses TRBV6-2 or TRBV6-3 and TRBJ2-4; D remains unclear. Germline V gene data show CDR1 as MNHEY and CDR2 as SVGEGT. Trimming took off 6 bases at V and 0 bases at J, with 9 bases between the two ends. The CDR3 contains 14 residues. The CDR3 is CASRTVLAKNIQYF. The DNA of the CDR3 is TGTGCCAGCAGGACCGTTCTAGCCAAAAACATTCAGTACTTC.

This clonotype was seen more than once but under ten times. V gene TRBV5-1 combines with J gene TRBJ2-5; no clear D. This CDR3 is 14 amino acids long. V lost 0 bases and J 5 bases, leaving 11 bases between the germline ends. Germline values: CDR1 SGHRS, CDR2 YFSETQ. CDR3 protein: CASSLDVGGETQYF. CDR3 DNA: TGCGCCAGCAGCTTGGATGTAGGTGGGGAGACCCAGTACTTC.

V is TRBV4-1 and J is TRBJ2-1; 12 nucleotides agree with TRBD2. Trimming cost V 4 bases and J 7 bases; bases outside gene matches: 5. The germline V gene encodes CDR1 MGHRA and CDR2 YSYEKL. The length of the CDR3 is 15 residues. The CDR3 bases are TGCGCCAGCAGCCCAAGACTAGCGGGGGTTAATGAGCAGTTCTTC. Translation: CASSPRLAGVNEQFF.

The gene calls are TRBV5-1 and TRBJ1-4; a possible D gene is TRBD1 (5 bases). This CDR3 spans 15 amino acids. V lost 0 bases to trimming and J lost 4 bases, with 10 bases between them. Germline V gene data show CDR1 as SGHRS and CDR2 as YFSETQ. CDR3 sequence reads: CASSLGQFNNEKLFF. CDR3 in DNA: TGCGCCAGCAGCTTGGGACAGTTTAATAATGAAAAACTGTTTTTT.

In its sample, this clonotype was seen many times. V usage is TRBV4-1 and J usage is TRBJ1-2; 12 nucleotides line up with TRBD1. CDR1 MGHRA and CDR2 YSYEKL come from the germline V gene. The CDR3 runs 16 residues. Trimming cost V 3 bases and J 6 bases; bases outside gene matches: 8. The CDR3 is CASSHDLGTGGDGYTF. The CDR3 DNA is TGCGCCAGCAGCCACGACCTCGGGACAGGGGGCGATGGCTACACCTTC.

The rearrangement links TRBV20-1 to TRBJ2-7; 13 bases match TRBD2. The CDR3 has 16 amino acids. V dropped 5 bases and J dropped 0; count of bases not matched to a gene: 7. CDR1 and CDR2 from the germline V gene are DFQATT and SNEGSKA (reference sequence). The CDR3 nucleotides are TGCAGTGCTCCCCGGGGACTAGCGGGATACTCCTACGAGCAGTACTTC. It specifies CSAPRGLAGYSYEQYF.

This clonotype turned up a few times. The V call is TRBV11-2, the J call TRBJ2-2; D is unresolved. This CDR3 spans 14 amino acids. V dropped 3 bases and J dropped 3 bases, with 8 bases sitting between them. CDR1 SGHAT and CDR2 FQNNGV come from the germline V gene. Here the CDR3 DNA reads TGTGCCAGCAGCTTCTTAGGTCACACCGGGGAGCTGTTTTTT. Its protein is CASSFLGHTGELFF. The variable domain in full, with the rest retrieved from reference TRBV11-2 and TRBJ2-2, is EAGVAQSPRYKIIEKRQSVAFWCNPISGHATLYWYQQILGQGPKLLIQFQNNGVVDDSQLPKDRFSAERLKGVDSTLKIQPAKLEDSAVYLCASSFLGHTGELFFGEGSRLTVL.

This clonotype was found many times. V and J are TRBV2 and TRBJ2-1; D ambiguous. Germline CDR1 reads SNHLY; CDR2 reads FYNNEI. This CDR3 contains 10 residues. The germline V and J ends were trimmed by 6 bases and 10 bases, with 7 bases remaining between them. This chain's CDR3 is CASRFREQFF. CDR3 nucleotides: TGTGCCAGCAGATTTAGGGAGCAGTTCTTC.

The CDR3 here is CASSLGRLDAETQYF. DNA for the CDR3: TGCGCCAGCAGCTTGGGGCGACTAGACGCGGAGACCCAGTACTTC. The chain employs TRBV5-1 and TRBJ2-5, with D possibly being TRBD2 (6 bases). V lost 0 bases, J lost 5 bases, and 14 bases lay in between. The CDR3 spans 15 residues. Germline V CDR1 and CDR2: SGHRS, YFSETQ.

This clonotype was counted many times. The J gene is TRBJ2-7, the V gene TRBV6-1, with no clear D. This CDR3 spans 14 amino acids. Germline CDR1 MNHNS, CDR2 SASEGT. Trimming removed 3 bases at V and 4 bases at J, with 13 bases between. The CDR3 loop is CASSDLSTGYEQYV. CDR3 in DNA: TGTGCCAGCAGTGACCTGTCAACCGGATACGAGCAGTACGTC.

This chain joins TRBV6-1 and TRBJ1-6, with D hard to call. Germline V gene lookup returns CDR1 MNHNS and CDR2 SASEGT. V shed 8 bases and J shed 7 bases, with 9 bases lying between them. The CDR3 extends over 12 amino acids. The CDR3 DNA follows: TGTGCCAGCGGCAGGCTCAATTCACCCCTCCACTTT. As protein: CASGRLNSPLHF.

This clonotype has more than one count but fewer than ten. This chain links TRBV5-4 with TRBJ1-1; a possible D gene is TRBD1 (5 bases). The CDR3 covers 15 residues. The germline gives CDR1 SGHNT, CDR2 YYREEE (reference sequence). The germline V and J ends were trimmed by 0 bases and 0 bases, with 9 bases remaining between them. CDR3 region: CASSLGGKVNTEAFF. The CDR3 nucleotides are TGTGCCAGCAGCTTGGGGGGGAAGGTGAACACTGAAGCTTTCTTT.

A few counts support this clonotype. This chain links TRBV29-1 with TRBJ2-3; 10 bases match TRBD2. Germline CDR1 SQVTM, CDR2 ANQGSEA. The CDR3 consists of 15 residues. Trimming took 4 bases from V and 2 from J; bases not matched to a gene: 6. The CDR3 DNA reads as TGCAGCGTTGTTCCTAGCGGGGGTATCACAGATACGCAGTATTTT. Translation gives CSVVPSGGITDTQYF.

Ten or more counts support this clonotype. V gene TRBV4-1 combines with J gene TRBJ1-1; perhaps TRBD1 as D (5 bases). The CDR3 loop spans 15 amino acids. V lost 1 base, J lost 4 bases, and 13 bases lay in between. CDR1 and CDR2 from the germline V gene are MGHRA and YSYEKL. This chain's CDR3 is CASSQGQWGSTEAFF. The CDR3 DNA is TGCGCCAGCAGCCAAGGACAGTGGGGGAGCACTGAAGCTTTCTTT.

In this sample, this clonotype turned up a few times. The V and J genes are TRBV20-1 and TRBJ2-1; D is uncertain. In germline, CDR1 is DFQATT, CDR2 SNEGSKA (reference sequence). Trimming removed 2 bases at V and 8 bases at J, with 10 bases between. The CDR3 loop spans 12 amino acids. Written as DNA, the CDR3 is TGCAGTGCTAGAATTAGCCCCGATGAGCAGTTCTTC. Translated, it gives CSARISPDEQFF.

The chain employs TRBV24-1 and TRBJ1-1; tentative D call: TRBD1 (6 bases). CDR1 is KGHDR and CDR2 is SFDVKD in the germline V gene. Trimming removed 7 bases at V and 6 bases at J, with 14 bases between. The CDR3 contains 13 residues. CDR3 DNA sequence: TGTGCCACCAGCCCCAGGGGAAGGGCTGAAGCTTTCTTT. Amino acids: CATSPRGRAEAFF.

The chain uses TRBV9 and TRBJ1-2, with D unclear. CDR1 and CDR2 from the germline V gene are SGDLS and YYNGEE. This CDR3 spans 13 amino acids. V was pared by 3 bases and J by 3 bases, with 9 bases between. The CDR3 DNA is TGTGCCAGCAGCGAGTCAGGCTACTATGGCTACACCTTC. It encodes CASSESGYYGYTF.

This clonotype occurred many times. The chain is built from TRBV19 and TRBJ2-2; D may match TRBD1 or TRBD2 (5 bases each). Germline loops: CDR1 LNHDA, CDR2 SQIVND (reference sequence). V lost 10 bases and J 0 bases, leaving 12 bases between the germline ends. CDR3 size: 14 residues. The chain's CDR3 is CATSGTANTGELFF. In nucleotides, the CDR3 is TGTGCCACCTCGGGGACCGCGAACACCGGGGAGCTGTTTTTT. Full variable domain (missing parts from reference TRBV19 and TRBJ2-2): DGGITQSPKYLFRKEGQNVTLSCEQNLNHDAMYWYRQDPGQGLRLIYYSQIVNDFQKGDIAEGYSVSREKKESFPLTVTSAQKNPTAFYLCATSGTANTGELFFGEGSRLTVL.

This clonotype was seen at least ten times. This rearrangement joins TRBV14 to TRBJ2-1; TRBD2 agrees at 8 bases. Germline V gives CDR1 SGHDN, CDR2 FVKESK. Germline trimming cut 5 bases from V and 0 bases from J; bases unmatched to any gene: 6. The CDR3 consists of 16 residues. The chain's CDR3 is CASSFLAGSSYNEQFF. The CDR3 coding sequence is TGTGCCAGCAGCTTCTTAGCGGGGAGCTCCTACAATGAGCAGTTCTTC.